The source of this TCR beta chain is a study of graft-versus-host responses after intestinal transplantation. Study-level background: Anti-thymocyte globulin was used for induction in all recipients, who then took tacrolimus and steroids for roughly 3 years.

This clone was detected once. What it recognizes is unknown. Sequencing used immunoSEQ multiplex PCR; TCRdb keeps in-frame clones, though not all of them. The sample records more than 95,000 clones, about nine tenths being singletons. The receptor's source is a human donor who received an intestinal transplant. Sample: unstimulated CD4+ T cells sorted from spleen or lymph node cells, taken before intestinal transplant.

The CDR3 here is CASSPTTGSYEQYF. The CDR3 DNA reads TGCGCCAGCAGCCCAACCACAGGGTCCTACGAGCAGTACTTC. This rearrangement joins TRBV5-1 to TRBJ2-7, with a tentative D call TRBD1 (6 bases). Trimming removed 4 bases from V and 1 base from J, with 12 bases in between. The length of the CDR3 is 14 residues. Germline CDR1 SGHRS, CDR2 YFSETQ.